Shown below are 24 T cell receptor beta chains from a single sample sequenced in a study of blood T cell repertoires in COVID-19. Clones were sequenced by immunoSEQ multiplex PCR, and TCRdb holds only the in-frame ones, with some missing. The table includes some 250,000 clones, approximately 85% detected once. Material: PBMCs or T cells enriched from blood (not recorded which). Every receptor here comes from a woman aged 50 to 60 who had recovered from COVID-19.

This chain joins TRBV28 and TRBJ2-7; 9 nucleotides agree with TRBD1. The ends lost 5 bases at V and 4 bases at J; junction bases unmatched: 9. The CDR3 loop spans 15 amino acids. Germline values: CDR1 MDHEN, CDR2 SYDVKM. In DNA, the CDR3 is TGTGCCAGCAGTCCGAGAGGGACAGGGAGTTACGAGCAGTACTTC. It codes for CASSPRGTGSYEQYF.

This chain links TRBV6-2 or TRBV6-3 with TRBJ1-1; no reliable D call. With 5 bases removed from V and 8 bases from J, the gap between germline ends came to 18 bases. The germline V gene has CDR1 MNHEY and CDR2 SVGEGT. The CDR3 is 14 residues long. The CDR3 region is CASSMRAELIEAFF. The CDR3 DNA follows: TGTGCCAGCAGTATGAGGGCGGAACTTATAGAAGCTTTCTTT.

The rearrangement links TRBV28 to TRBJ1-2, with D possibly matching TRBD1 (6 bases). Trimming pared 4 bases from V and 3 bases from J, leaving 12 bases between. This CDR3 is 14 amino acids long. Germline V gene data show CDR1 as MDHEN and CDR2 as SYDVKM. The CDR3 nucleotides are TGTGCCAGCAGTTACAGGACAGATTACTATGGCTACACCTTC. Encoded protein: CASSYRTDYYGYTF.

This chain connects TRBV3-1 (or the pseudogene TRBV3-2) to TRBJ2-3, with 10 bases that match TRBD1. Germline lookup yields CDR1 LGHDT and CDR2 YNNKEL (reference sequence). V dropped 3 bases and J dropped 14; count of bases not matched to a gene: 5. The length of the CDR3 is 12 residues. DNA for the CDR3: TGTGCCAGCAGCCAGGGACAGGGGCGTGCGTATTTT. Encoded protein: CASSQGQGRAYF.

As regards this clone: Other DNA sequences in this sample translate to the same CDR3. This chain connects TRBV3-1 (or the pseudogene TRBV3-2) to TRBJ2-7, with 7 positions matching TRBD1. CDR3 length equals 13 residues. Looked up from germline, CDR1 is LGHDT and CDR2 is YNNKEL (reference sequence). The ends lost 6 bases at V and 3 bases at J; junction bases unmatched: 5. Here the CDR3 reads CASRNRGGYEQYF. DNA of the CDR3: TGTGCCAGCAGGAACAGGGGTGGCTACGAGCAGTACTTC.

The V gene is TRBV28, the J gene TRBJ1-4, with 7 bases that match TRBD1. This CDR3 contains 14 residues. V shed 6 bases and J 13 bases; nucleotides not matched to a gene: 14. CDR1 is MDHEN and CDR2 is SYDVKM in the germline V gene. In DNA form, the CDR3 reads TGTGCCAGCAGCCTAAGTGATGGGACAGATTCACTGTTTTTT. It specifies CASSLSDGTDSLFF.

The V gene is TRBV28, the J gene TRBJ1-6; D unresolved. This CDR3 has 13 amino acids. V lost 5 bases and J lost 6, with 8 bases in between. Germline V gives CDR1 MDHEN, CDR2 SYDVKM. The CDR3 sequence: CASSPEPNSPLHF. The CDR3 DNA reads as TGTGCCAGCAGTCCAGAACCTAATTCACCCCTCCACTTT.

As regards this clone: Other nucleotide sequences in the sample specify the same CDR3. The J gene is TRBJ1-5, the V gene TRBV4-1, with TRBD1 identical over 9 bases. This CDR3 spans 15 amino acids. The germline gives CDR1 MGHRA, CDR2 YSYEKL. The J segment lost 4 bases and the V segment lost 0 bases, leaving 1 base of the junction unmatched. The CDR3 DNA follows: TGCGCCAGCAGCCAAGAAGACAGGGGGAATCAGCCCCAGCATTTT. This gives the protein CASSQEDRGNQPQHF.

The chain employs TRBV5-1 and TRBJ1-1, with 7 nucleotides matching TRBD1. The germline CDR1 and CDR2 sequences are SGHRS and YFSETQ. The CDR3 has 15 amino acids. The V and J ends lost 3 bases and 5 bases, in that order; junction bases with no gene match: 10. As DNA, the CDR3 is TGCGCCAGCAGCTCGACAGGGAGGAGTGGAACTGAAGCTTTCTTT. Translation gives CASSSTGRSGTEAFF.

The rearrangement uses TRBV19 and TRBJ1-5; a possible D gene is TRBD1 (5 bases). The germline gives CDR1 LNHDA, CDR2 SQIVND (reference sequence). The CDR3 has 16 amino acids. Trimming removed 6 bases at V and 3 bases at J, with 18 bases between. This chain's CDR3 is CASSQRGGVDNQPQHF. DNA for the CDR3: TGTGCCAGTAGCCAGAGGGGCGGGGTTGACAATCAGCCCCAGCATTTT.

The V call is TRBV12-5, the J call TRBJ1-1, with D possibly matching TRBD1 (5 bases). Germline V gene sequence: CDR1 LGHNT, CDR2 FRNRAP. This CDR3 is built from 13 residues. Trimming removed 2 bases from V and 3 bases from J, with 7 bases in between. The CDR3 sequence: CASGLWGDTEAFF. Written as DNA, the CDR3 is TGTGCTAGTGGTTTGTGGGGGGACACTGAAGCTTTCTTT. The complete variable domain, with remaining parts taken from reference TRBV12-5 and TRBJ1-1, reads DARVTQTPRHKVTEMGQEVTMRCQPILGHNTVFWYRQTMMQGLELLAYFRNRAPLDDSGMPKDRFSAEMPDATLATLKIQPSEPRDSAVYFCASGLWGDTEAFFGQGTRLTVV.

The rearrangement links TRBV6-5 to TRBJ1-2; 10 bases agree with TRBD1. There are 15 residues in the CDR3. CDR1 MNHEY and CDR2 SVGAGI come from the germline V gene. V shed 5 bases and J 4 bases; nucleotides not matched to a gene: 7. The CDR3 spells CASSRQGALSYGYTF. In nucleotides, the CDR3 is TGTGCCAGCAGTCGACAGGGGGCGCTTAGCTATGGCTACACCTTC.

The rearrangement links TRBV5-1 to TRBJ1-4; D not resolved. Germline lookup yields CDR1 SGHRS and CDR2 YFSETQ. V gave up 0 bases and J gave up 8 bases, with 11 bases separating them. This CDR3 has 14 residues. The CDR3 sequence is CASSLGPQEEKLFF. The CDR3 region has the DNA TGCGCCAGCAGCTTGGGGCCCCAGGAAGAAAAACTGTTTTTT.

This sequence joins TRBV19 and TRBJ2-7; D might be TRBD2 (5 bases). V was clipped by 7 bases and J by 3 bases, with 16 bases between them. This CDR3 spans 14 amino acids. Germline V gene lookup returns CDR1 LNHDA and CDR2 SQIVND (reference sequence). In DNA, the CDR3 is TGTGCCAGTACCCCCGGGAATCTAAACTACGAGCAGTACTTC. Encoded protein: CASTPGNLNYEQYF.

The table lists this clone with a count of one. The V call is TRBV30, the J call TRBJ1-5, with 7 bases identical to TRBD1. CDR1 is GTSNPN and CDR2 is SVGIG in the germline V gene (reference sequence). This CDR3 is built from 17 residues. Losses at the gene ends were 2 bases for V and 0 bases for J; bases not matched to a gene: 10. CDR3 region: CAWSINRGSLSNQPQHF. CDR3 coding DNA: TGTGCCTGGAGTATTAACAGGGGCAGCCTTAGCAATCAGCCCCAGCATTTT.

The chain couples TRBV9 to TRBJ2-3; tentative D call: TRBD2 (5 bases). Looked up from germline, CDR1 is SGDLS and CDR2 is YYNGEE. The V end lost 2 bases, the J end lost 6 bases, and 19 bases lay between the germline ends. The CDR3 sequence is 16 residues long. The CDR3 nucleotides are TGTGCCAGCAGCGTTTCAAACCGACGGCCGGGGGATACGCAGTATTTT. Translated: CASSVSNRRPGDTQYF.

The chain joins TRBV28 to TRBJ1-1; D may be TRBD1 (5 bases). This CDR3 spans 10 amino acids. The germline gives CDR1 MDHEN, CDR2 SYDVKM. Trimming stripped 6 bases from V and 12 bases from J, with 11 bases between. The CDR3 loop is CASSRVRTFF. The CDR3 DNA follows: TGTGCCAGCAGCAGGGTTCGGACTTTCTTT.

V is TRBV5-1 and J is TRBJ2-3; weak D call: TRBD2 (7 bases). Germline V gives CDR1 SGHRS, CDR2 YFSETQ. The CDR3 spans 15 residues. Deletions cut 2 bases from V and 0 bases from J, with 10 bases between. CDR3 coding DNA: TGCGCCAGCAGCTTACAGGGACTAAGCACAGATACGCAGTATTTT. Its translation: CASSLQGLSTDTQYF.

The rearrangement uses TRBV2 and TRBJ2-2; TRBD2 might be the D (7 bases). This CDR3 region has 16 residues. The V end lost 6 bases, the J end lost 4 bases, and 18 bases lay between the germline ends. Germline loops: CDR1 SNHLY, CDR2 FYNNEI. The CDR3 spells CASRQRDILGTGELFF. DNA for the CDR3: TGTGCCAGCAGACAGCGGGACATCTTGGGCACCGGGGAGCTGTTTTTT.

The rearrangement links TRBV6-5 to TRBJ1-3, with 8 nucleotides matching TRBD1. The ends lost 4 bases at V and 3 bases at J; junction bases unmatched: 2. Germline CDR1 reads MNHEY; CDR2 reads SVGAGI. The CDR3 is 14 amino acids. This chain's CDR3 is CASSSDRGGNTIYF. The CDR3 coding sequence is TGTGCCAGCAGTTCCGACAGGGGTGGAAACACCATATATTTT.

The chain joins TRBV15 to TRBJ2-2, with D possibly being TRBD2 (6 bases). Deletions cut 3 bases from V and 5 bases from J, with 7 bases between. The CDR3 is made up of 13 amino acids. Germline V gene data show CDR1 as LNHNV and CDR2 as YYDKDF (reference sequence). CDR3 sequence reads: CATSRGRTGELFF. The CDR3 nucleotides are TGTGCCACCAGCAGGGGGAGGACCGGGGAGCTGTTTTTT.

A single count supports this clone. The chain combines TRBV28 with TRBJ1-2; TRBD1 matches at 9 bases. Germline V lookup: CDR1 MDHEN, CDR2 SYDVKM. The V gene end was trimmed by 2 bases and the J gene end by 6 bases; junction bases not matched to a gene: 4. The CDR3 has 14 residues. The CDR3 DNA reads as TGTGCCAGCAGTTTAACAGGGGGCGCGAATGGCTACACCTTC. Amino acid sequence: CASSLTGGANGYTF.

The chain links TRBV4-2 to TRBJ1-2; perhaps TRBD1 as D (6 bases). There are 17 residues in the CDR3. Trimming left V 0 bases short and J 0 bases short, with 14 bases between. Germline loops: CDR1 LGHNA, CDR2 YNFKEQ. The CDR3 region has the DNA TGTGCCAGCAGCCAAGATCAATACAGGGTGGCTAACTATGGCTACACCTTC. Protein product: CASSQDQYRVANYGYTF.

The chain recombines TRBV5-4 with TRBJ2-5; 8 nucleotides match TRBD2. Germline V lookup: CDR1 SGHNT, CDR2 YYREEE (reference sequence). V gave up 5 bases and J gave up 5 bases; unmatched junction bases: 14. CDR3 size: 16 residues. CDR3 sequence: CASRSATGGPQETQYF. CDR3 bases: TGTGCCAGCAGGTCCGCGACGGGAGGGCCCCAGGAGACCCAGTACTTC.